One sample yielded the 22 T cell receptor beta chains listed below, sequenced in a study of control samples from healthy donors and cancer patients. Clones were sequenced by immunoSEQ multiplex PCR, and TCRdb holds only the in-frame ones, with some missing. The repertoire has more than 95,000 clones, over 75% of them found once; the top ten carry approximately 1.1%. Input material: PBMCs. These receptors all come from a woman in her 50s with colorectal cancer.

This sequence joins TRBV23-1 and TRBJ1-2; D gene uncertain. TRBV23-1 is known as an ORF, though its function is uncertain. CDR3 length: 15 amino acids. Trimming removed 4 bases at V and 4 bases at J, with 16 bases between. DNA for the CDR3: TGCGCCAGCAGTCCCGCGCGGCTGCGGGGCTATGGCTACACCTTC. Translated, it gives CASSPARLRGYGYTF.

The chain has TRBV10-3 and TRBJ2-5, with 9 nucleotides matching TRBD1. Losses at the gene ends were 5 bases for V and 5 bases for J; bases not matched to a gene: 9. The CDR3 totals 15 residues. Per germline, CDR1 ENHRY and CDR2 SYGVKD. The chain's CDR3 is CAISSSQGARETQYF. DNA for the CDR3: TGTGCCATCAGTTCGTCACAGGGGGCGCGGGAGACCCAGTACTTC.

The V gene is TRBV9, the J gene TRBJ2-5; 9 nucleotides line up with TRBD2. Germline loops: CDR1 SGDLS, CDR2 YYNGEE. This CDR3 has 17 residues. The ends lost 3 bases at V and 0 bases at J; junction bases unmatched: 9. The CDR3 region has the DNA TGTGCCAGCAGCGAAAACCGGCGGACTAGCGACCAAGAGACCCAGTACTTC. Its translation is CASSENRRTSDQETQYF.

V usage is TRBV6-5 and J usage is TRBJ2-1, with 7 bases that match TRBD2. The CDR3 spans 14 residues. Per the germline V gene, CDR1 is MNHEY and CDR2 is SVGAGI. J was trimmed by 5 bases and V by 7 bases; bases with no gene match: 8. DNA of the CDR3: TGTGCCAGCACCAAACTAGCGCGGGACAATGAGCAGTTCTTC. Residues: CASTKLARDNEQFF.

The V and J genes are TRBV28 and TRBJ1-2; D is uncertain. The CDR3 extends over 13 amino acids. Germline V gene lookup returns CDR1 MDHEN and CDR2 SYDVKM. Deletions cut 2 bases from V and 4 bases from J, with 8 bases between. DNA for the CDR3: TGTGCCAGCAGTTTAGGGTCTCCCTATGGCTACACCTTC. Translation: CASSLGSPYGYTF.

The V and J genes are TRBV5-5 and TRBJ1-2, with no clear D. Trimming took 1 base from V and 3 from J, leaving 10 bases between them. The germline V gene encodes CDR1 SGHKS and CDR2 YYEKEE (reference sequence). The CDR3 spans 14 residues. CDR3 nucleotide sequence: TGTGCCAGCAGCTTGAGAACAGAGGACTATGGCTACACCTTC. It codes for CASSLRTEDYGYTF.

The genes are TRBV6-1 and TRBJ1-2; a weak D match, TRBD1 (5 bases). Germline lookup yields CDR1 MNHNS and CDR2 SASEGT. Trimming removed 3 bases from V and 2 bases from J, with 13 bases in between. This CDR3 region has 15 residues. This chain's CDR3 is CASSDPGGTNYGYTF. For the CDR3, the DNA is TGTGCCAGCAGTGACCCCGGGGGGACGAACTATGGCTACACCTTC.

The CDR3 nucleotides read TGTGCCAGCAGCTCCACCCGTTCTAGCGGGCGGAACACCGGGGAGCTGTTTTTT. Protein sequence: CASSSTRSSGRNTGELFF. V and J are TRBV14 and TRBJ2-2; 8 nucleotides agree with TRBD2. Losses at the gene ends were 5 bases for V and 1 base for J; bases not matched to a gene: 12. Looked up from germline, CDR1 is SGHDN and CDR2 is FVKESK. CDR3 size: 18 residues.

The chain links TRBV7-6 to TRBJ2-5, with D possibly matching TRBD2 (5 bases). The CDR3 is 13 residues long. V lost 5 bases to trimming and J lost 3 bases, with 10 bases between them. Germline V gene lookup returns CDR1 SGHVS and CDR2 FNYEAQ. This CDR3 is CASSRGPKETQYF. DNA of the CDR3: TGTGCCAGCAGCCGAGGGCCGAAAGAGACCCAGTACTTC.

This chain connects TRBV12-5 to TRBJ1-4; possibly TRBD1 for D (5 bases). Trimming removed 3 bases at V and 5 bases at J, with 10 bases between. The CDR3 consists of 14 residues. Germline assignment: CDR1 LGHNT and CDR2 FRNRAP. The CDR3 region has the DNA TGTGCTAGTGGTTTTGGGACGGGGAATGAAAAACTGTTTTTT. Protein: CASGFGTGNEKLFF.

The rearrangement uses TRBV7-2 and TRBJ2-5, with 7 bases matching TRBD1. With 6 bases clipped from V and 3 bases from J, the junction kept 7 bases outside the gene matches. In germline, CDR1 is SGHTA, CDR2 FQGNSA. The CDR3 consists of 14 residues. The chain's CDR3 is CASRPGTAEETQYF. CDR3 bases: TGTGCCAGCAGACCTGGGACAGCCGAAGAGACCCAGTACTTC.

This chain joins TRBV24-1 and TRBJ1-3; D might be TRBD1 (6 bases). Germline CDR1 is KGHDR and CDR2 is SFDVKD. The CDR3 is made up of 15 amino acids. V was pared by 2 bases and J by 0 bases, with 7 bases between. The CDR3 is CATSDSGDSGNTIYF. In DNA form, the CDR3 reads TGTGCCACCAGTGATTCAGGGGACTCTGGAAACACCATATATTTT.

CDR3 nucleotides: TGTGCCAGCAGCTTAAGCTCCGGGACAGGGGACAATTCACCCCTCCACTTT. Amino acids: CASSLSSGTGDNSPLHF. The V and J genes are TRBV5-5 and TRBJ1-6, with TRBD1 matching 10 bases. The CDR3 sequence is 17 residues long. Germline loops: CDR1 SGHKS, CDR2 YYEKEE (reference sequence). V lost 2 bases and J lost 7; bases outside the gene matches: 9.

The rearrangement links TRBV6-5 to TRBJ1-4; no definite D call. Germline V gene data show CDR1 as MNHEY and CDR2 as SVGAGI. V shed 7 bases and J shed 8 bases, with 17 bases lying between them. The CDR3 has 14 residues. In DNA form, the CDR3 reads TGTGCCAGCACCGTGGGCAGGTGGCCAGAAAAACTGTTTTTT. Residues: CASTVGRWPEKLFF.

This sequence joins TRBV5-1 and TRBJ2-2; the D call may be TRBD1 or TRBD2 (5 bases each). The CDR3 sequence is 15 residues long. V was pared by 2 bases and J by 4 bases, with 12 bases between. Germline assignment: CDR1 SGHRS and CDR2 YFSETQ. The CDR3 bases are TGCGCCAGCAGCTTTGGGGGTGTGGGCACCGGGGAGCTGTTTTTT. Its translation: CASSFGGVGTGELFF. The full variable domain, in which reference TRBV5-1 and TRBJ2-2 provide the parts outside the CDR3, is KAGVTQTPRYLIKTRGQQVTLSCSPISGHRSVSWYQQTPGQGLQFLFEYFSETQRNKGNFPGRFSGRQFSNSRSEMNVSTLELGDSALYLCASSFGGVGTGELFFGEGSRLTVL.

The chain recombines TRBV5-1 with TRBJ1-1; weak D call: TRBD1 (5 bases). The germline CDR1 and CDR2 sequences are SGHRS and YFSETQ. The germline V and J ends were trimmed by 0 bases and 3 bases, with 15 bases remaining between them. The CDR3 covers 16 residues. The CDR3 spells CASSLGSRAGDTEAFF. The CDR3 DNA follows: TGCGCCAGCAGCTTGGGGTCCAGGGCCGGGGACACTGAAGCTTTCTTT. The variable domain in full, with the rest retrieved from reference TRBV5-1 and TRBJ1-1, is KAGVTQTPRYLIKTRGQQVTLSCSPISGHRSVSWYQQTPGQGLQFLFEYFSETQRNKGNFPGRFSGRQFSNSRSEMNVSTLELGDSALYLCASSLGSRAGDTEAFFGQGTRLTVV.

This clone was detected only once. This chain joins TRBV2 and TRBJ1-2; D unclear. This CDR3 comprises 12 residues. V was clipped by 4 bases and J by 2 bases, with 5 bases between them. Per the germline V gene, CDR1 is SNHLY and CDR2 is FYNNEI. CDR3: CASSVQNYGYTF. As DNA, the CDR3 is TGTGCCAGCAGTGTACAGAACTATGGCTACACCTTC.

V is TRBV14 and J is TRBJ2-7; possibly TRBD1 for D (6 bases). Deletions cut 0 bases from V and 6 bases from J, with 9 bases between. This CDR3 has 13 residues. Per the germline V gene, CDR1 is SGHDN and CDR2 is FVKESK. The CDR3 sequence: CASSQDWGREQYF. For the CDR3, the DNA is TGTGCCAGCAGCCAAGATTGGGGGCGCGAGCAGTACTTC.

The chain has TRBV5-1 and TRBJ2-1; D gene ambiguous. Trimming shortened V by 4 bases and J by 2 bases, and 13 bases separated the two germline ends. Germline V gene sequence: CDR1 SGHRS, CDR2 YFSETQ. CDR3 length equals 15 residues. CDR3 region: CASSPGPGAYNEQFF. In DNA, the CDR3 is TGCGCCAGCAGCCCGGGCCCCGGCGCCTACAATGAGCAGTTCTTC.

The rearrangement joins TRBV7-7 to TRBJ2-1, with TRBD1 matching over 9 bases. The CDR3 is 16 residues long. Per the germline V gene, CDR1 is SSHAT and CDR2 is FNYEAQ (reference sequence). CDR3 nucleotide sequence: TGTGCTGGCAGCCCGGAGACGGGACAGGGCTACAATGAGCAGTTCTTC. Translating it yields CAGSPETGQGYNEQFF.

J is TRBJ2-7 and V is TRBV7-8; no reliable D call. From germline, CDR1 is SGHVS and CDR2 FQNEAQ. The CDR3 contains 14 residues. V shed 0 bases and J shed 7 bases, with 13 bases lying between them. Here the CDR3 reads CASSLAETLREQYF. CDR3 in DNA: TGTGCCAGCAGCTTAGCCGAGACCCTGAGGGAGCAGTACTTC.

The CDR3 spells CASSDSGDAYEQYF. The CDR3 nucleotides read TGCGCCAGCAGTGATTCAGGGGACGCCTACGAGCAGTACTTC. The chain recombines TRBV10-1 with TRBJ2-7; D is perhaps TRBD1 (6 bases). Germline V lookup: CDR1 WNHNN, CDR2 SYGVQD (reference sequence). The CDR3 covers 14 residues. Trimming stripped 3 bases from V and 2 bases from J, with 11 bases between.